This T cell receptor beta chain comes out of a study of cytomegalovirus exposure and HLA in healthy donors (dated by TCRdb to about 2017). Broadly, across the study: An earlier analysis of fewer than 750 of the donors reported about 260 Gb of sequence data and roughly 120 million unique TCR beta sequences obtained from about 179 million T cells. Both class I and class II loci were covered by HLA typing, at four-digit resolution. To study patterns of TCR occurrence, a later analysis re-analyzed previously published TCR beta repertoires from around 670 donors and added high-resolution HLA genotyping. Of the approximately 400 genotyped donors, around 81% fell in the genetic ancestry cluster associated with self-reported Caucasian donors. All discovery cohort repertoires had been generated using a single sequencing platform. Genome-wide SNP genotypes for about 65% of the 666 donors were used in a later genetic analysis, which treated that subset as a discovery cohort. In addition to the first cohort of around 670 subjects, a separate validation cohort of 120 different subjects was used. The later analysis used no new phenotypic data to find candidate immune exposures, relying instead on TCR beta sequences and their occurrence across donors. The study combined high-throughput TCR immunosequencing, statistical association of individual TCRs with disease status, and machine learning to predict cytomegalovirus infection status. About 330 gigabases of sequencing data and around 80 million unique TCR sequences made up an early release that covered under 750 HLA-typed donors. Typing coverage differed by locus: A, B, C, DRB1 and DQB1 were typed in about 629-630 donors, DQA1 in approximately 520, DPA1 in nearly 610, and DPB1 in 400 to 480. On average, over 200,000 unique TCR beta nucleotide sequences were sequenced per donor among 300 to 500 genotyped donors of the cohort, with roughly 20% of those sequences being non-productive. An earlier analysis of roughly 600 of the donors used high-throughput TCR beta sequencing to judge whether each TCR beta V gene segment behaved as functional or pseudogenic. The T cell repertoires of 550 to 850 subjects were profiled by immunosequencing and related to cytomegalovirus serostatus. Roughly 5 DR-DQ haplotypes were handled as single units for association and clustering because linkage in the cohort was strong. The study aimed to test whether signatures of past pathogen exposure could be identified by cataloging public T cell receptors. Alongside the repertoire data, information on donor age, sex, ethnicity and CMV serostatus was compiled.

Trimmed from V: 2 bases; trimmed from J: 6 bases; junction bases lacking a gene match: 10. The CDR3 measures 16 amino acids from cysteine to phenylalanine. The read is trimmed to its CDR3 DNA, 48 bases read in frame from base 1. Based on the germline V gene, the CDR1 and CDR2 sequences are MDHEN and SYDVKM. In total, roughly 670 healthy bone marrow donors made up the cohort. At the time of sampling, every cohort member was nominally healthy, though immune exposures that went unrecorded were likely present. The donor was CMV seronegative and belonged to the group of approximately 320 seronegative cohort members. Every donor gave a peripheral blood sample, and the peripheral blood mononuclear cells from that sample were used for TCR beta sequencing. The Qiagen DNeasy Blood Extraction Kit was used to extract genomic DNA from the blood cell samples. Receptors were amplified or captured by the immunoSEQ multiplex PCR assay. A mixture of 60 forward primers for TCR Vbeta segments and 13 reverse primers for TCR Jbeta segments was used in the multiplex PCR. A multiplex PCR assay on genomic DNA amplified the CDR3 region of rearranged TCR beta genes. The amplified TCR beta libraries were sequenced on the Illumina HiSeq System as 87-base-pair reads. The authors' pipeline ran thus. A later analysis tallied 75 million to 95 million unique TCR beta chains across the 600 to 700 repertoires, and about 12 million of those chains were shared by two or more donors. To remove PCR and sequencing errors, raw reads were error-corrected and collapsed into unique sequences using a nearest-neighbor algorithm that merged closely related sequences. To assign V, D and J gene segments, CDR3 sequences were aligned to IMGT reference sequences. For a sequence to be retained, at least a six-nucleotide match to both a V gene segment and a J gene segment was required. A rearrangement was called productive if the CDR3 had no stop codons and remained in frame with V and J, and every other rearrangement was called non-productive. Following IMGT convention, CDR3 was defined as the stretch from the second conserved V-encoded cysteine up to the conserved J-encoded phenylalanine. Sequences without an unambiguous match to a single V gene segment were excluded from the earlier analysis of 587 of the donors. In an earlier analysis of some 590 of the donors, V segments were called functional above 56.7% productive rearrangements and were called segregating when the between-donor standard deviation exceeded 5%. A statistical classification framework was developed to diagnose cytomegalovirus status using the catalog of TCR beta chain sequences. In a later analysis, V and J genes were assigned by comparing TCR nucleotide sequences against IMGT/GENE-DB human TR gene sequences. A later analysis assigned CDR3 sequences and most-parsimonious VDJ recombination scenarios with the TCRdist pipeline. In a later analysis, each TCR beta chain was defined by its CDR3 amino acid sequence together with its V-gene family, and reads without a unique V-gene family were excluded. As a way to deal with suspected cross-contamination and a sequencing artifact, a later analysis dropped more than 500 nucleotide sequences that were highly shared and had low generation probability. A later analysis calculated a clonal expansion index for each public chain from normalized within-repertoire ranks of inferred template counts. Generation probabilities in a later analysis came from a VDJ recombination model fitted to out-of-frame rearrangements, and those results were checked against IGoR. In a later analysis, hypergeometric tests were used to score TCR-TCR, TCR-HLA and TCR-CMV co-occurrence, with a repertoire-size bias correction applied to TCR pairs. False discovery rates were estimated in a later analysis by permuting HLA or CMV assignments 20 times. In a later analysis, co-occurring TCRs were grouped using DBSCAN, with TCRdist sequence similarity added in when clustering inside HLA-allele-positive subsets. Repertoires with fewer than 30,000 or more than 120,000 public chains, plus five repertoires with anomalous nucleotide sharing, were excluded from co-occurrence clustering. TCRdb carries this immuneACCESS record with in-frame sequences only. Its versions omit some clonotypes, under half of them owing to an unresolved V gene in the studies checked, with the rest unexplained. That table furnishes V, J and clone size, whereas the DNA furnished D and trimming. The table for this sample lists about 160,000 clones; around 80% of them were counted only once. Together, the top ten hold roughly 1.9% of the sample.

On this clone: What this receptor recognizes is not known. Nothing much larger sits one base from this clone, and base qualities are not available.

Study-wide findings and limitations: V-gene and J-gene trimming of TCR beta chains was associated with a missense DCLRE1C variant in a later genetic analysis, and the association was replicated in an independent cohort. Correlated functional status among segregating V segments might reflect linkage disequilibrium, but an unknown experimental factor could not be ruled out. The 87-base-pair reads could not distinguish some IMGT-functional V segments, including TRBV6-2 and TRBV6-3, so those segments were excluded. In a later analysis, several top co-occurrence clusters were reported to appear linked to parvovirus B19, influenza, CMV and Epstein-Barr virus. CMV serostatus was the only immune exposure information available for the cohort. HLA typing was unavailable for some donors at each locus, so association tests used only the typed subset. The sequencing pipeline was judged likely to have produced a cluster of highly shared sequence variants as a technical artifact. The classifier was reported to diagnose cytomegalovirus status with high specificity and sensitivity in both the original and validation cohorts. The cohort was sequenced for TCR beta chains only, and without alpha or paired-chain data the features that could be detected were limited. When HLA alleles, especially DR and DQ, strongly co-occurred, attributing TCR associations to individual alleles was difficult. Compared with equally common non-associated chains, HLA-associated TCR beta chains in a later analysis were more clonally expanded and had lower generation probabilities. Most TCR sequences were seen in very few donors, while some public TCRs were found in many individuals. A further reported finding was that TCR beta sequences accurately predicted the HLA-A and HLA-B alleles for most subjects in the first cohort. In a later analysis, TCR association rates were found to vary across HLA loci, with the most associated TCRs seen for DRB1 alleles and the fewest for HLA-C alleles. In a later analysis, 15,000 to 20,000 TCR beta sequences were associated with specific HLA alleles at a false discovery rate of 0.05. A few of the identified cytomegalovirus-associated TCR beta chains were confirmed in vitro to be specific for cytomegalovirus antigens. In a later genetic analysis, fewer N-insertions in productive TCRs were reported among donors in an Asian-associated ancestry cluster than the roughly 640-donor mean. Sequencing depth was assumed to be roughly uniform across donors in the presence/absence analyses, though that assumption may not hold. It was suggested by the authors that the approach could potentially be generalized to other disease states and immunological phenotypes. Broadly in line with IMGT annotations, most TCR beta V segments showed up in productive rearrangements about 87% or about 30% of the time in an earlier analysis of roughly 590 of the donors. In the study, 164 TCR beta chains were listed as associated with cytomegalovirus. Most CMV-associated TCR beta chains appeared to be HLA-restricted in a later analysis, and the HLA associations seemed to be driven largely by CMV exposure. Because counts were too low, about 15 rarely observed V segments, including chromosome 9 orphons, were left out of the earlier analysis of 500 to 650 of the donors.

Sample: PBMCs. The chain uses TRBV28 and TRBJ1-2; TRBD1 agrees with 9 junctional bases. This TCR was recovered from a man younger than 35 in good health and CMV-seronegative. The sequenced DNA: TGTGCCAGCAGTTTAGCCGGGACAGGGTTTTTCGATGGCTACACCTTC. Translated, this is CASSLAGTGFFDGYTF.